A single T cell receptor beta chain is shown here with its context. Antigen: not known. The repertoire was sequenced with immunoSEQ multiplex PCR; TCRdb's copy has only in-frame clones and lacks some. The profile shows 82,000 or so clones, about 82% of them singletons. The sample is drawn from a study of a mutant IDH1 vaccine in newly diagnosed glioma. The time point: week 23, last vaccination. Each dose delivered 300 ug of mutant IDH1 20-mer peptide subcutaneously with imiquimod. This sample comprised PBMCs, obtained from a glioma patient whose treatment included an IDH1 peptide vaccine. The sequence came from a man aged 25 to 40 with glioma. Some clones in this sample may be carry-over from other donors' samples.

CDR3 nucleotide sequence: TGTGCCAGTAGCAGGGGGTCAGGCAATCAGCCCCAGCATTTT. Translation: CASSRGSGNQPQHF. The V and J genes are TRBV6-6 and TRBJ1-5; 7 bases align to TRBD1. The CDR3 extends over 14 amino acids. V gave up 9 bases and J gave up 2 bases; unmatched junction bases: 7. In germline, CDR1 is MNHNY, CDR2 SVGAGI (reference sequence).